This T cell receptor (beta chain) was observed in a study of cytomegalovirus exposure and HLA in healthy donors. Overall study: Early release data held 85 million or so unique TCRs from HLA-typed donors. Among the approximately 380 donors who were genotyped, 70% to 90% fell in the genetic ancestry cluster that is associated with self-reported Caucasian donors.

Study conclusions and caveats: In a later analysis, V- and J-gene trimming of beta chains associated with a DCLRE1C missense variant, replicated independently. More clonal expansion characterized HLA-associated TCR beta chains than equally common others in a later analysis.

Concerning this clone itself: Its antigen is as yet unknown.

The PCR used 60 Vbeta and 13 Jbeta primers. Sequenced by immunoSEQ multiplex PCR; TCRdb stores in-frame clones only, minus some. The sample holds roughly 190,000 clones. Germline trimming cut 3 bases from V and 5 bases from J; bases unmatched to any gene: 12. The CDR3 consists of 16 residues. Germline lookup yields CDR1 PRHDT and CDR2 FYEKMQ (reference sequence). The sequence was obtained from a woman under 30 in good health and CMV-seropositive. Sample: PBMCs. The genes are TRBV13 and TRBJ1-1; TRBD1 aligns across 7 bases. The CDR3 DNA sequence: TGTGCCAGCAGCTTTTTGTCTTCCCAGGGGGAGACTGAAGCTTTCTTT. This sequence encodes CASSFLSSQGETEAFF.